This T cell receptor beta chain was profiled in a study of cytomegalovirus exposure and HLA in healthy donors. Study at large: From HLA-typed donors, an early data release held some 80 million unique TCRs.

Sampled while nominally healthy, donors likely had unrecorded immune exposures. General study findings and limits: The classifier was said to identify cytomegalovirus status with high specificity and sensitivity. For TCR beta chains, V- and J-gene trimming was later linked to a missense DCLRE1C variant.

On this clone itself: The antigen is not known.

The V gene lost 5 bases and the J gene lost 0 bases, with 17 bases spanning the gap. This CDR3 is built from 15 residues. The germline V gene encodes CDR1 SQVTM and CDR2 ANQGSEA. Primers included in the PCR were 60 Vbeta and 13 Jbeta primers. The method was immunoSEQ multiplex PCR; TCRdb's version includes in-frame clones alone and lacks a portion of them. The data show roughly 180,000 clones, roughly 73% seen once. The chain is built from TRBV29-1 and TRBJ2-7; D is possibly TRBD1 (6 bases). The sequenced sample consisted of PBMCs. This sequence originates from a woman aged 40 to 50 in good health and CMV-seropositive. The CDR3 DNA reads TGCAGCGTTTGGGCACAGGGTGTTGGCTCCTACGAGCAGTACTTC. Its translation is CSVWAQGVGSYEQYF.